These 8 T cell receptor beta chains were sequenced from one sample in a study of OX40 agonist ivuxolimab in advanced cancers. Here immunoSEQ multiplex PCR was the method, and the copy in TCRdb shows in-frame clones only, minus some. The table shows around 60,000 clones, with approximately 85% occurring only once. The specimen was CD4+ or CD8+ T cells sorted from blood, collected in a trial of the OX40 agonist ivuxolimab. The receptors here all came from an adult with an advanced solid tumor such as melanoma, head and neck, liver or kidney cancer.

V is TRBV30 and J is TRBJ2-1; D gene unclear. Germline V gives CDR1 GTSNPN, CDR2 SVGIG (reference sequence). The CDR3 totals 11 residues. The V end was cut by 3 bases, the J end by 4 bases, with 4 bases between. Here the CDR3 reads CAWSPYNEQFF. For the CDR3, the DNA is TGTGCCTGGAGCCCTTACAATGAGCAGTTCTTC.

V is TRBV18 and J is TRBJ2-5, with D possibly matching TRBD1 (6 bases). The CDR3 runs to 14 residues. From germline, CDR1 is KGHSH and CDR2 LQKENI. V lost 3 bases, J lost 2 bases, and 10 bases lay in between. CDR3 sequence (DNA): TGTGCCAGCTCACCGGGGGCAGAGCAAGAGACCCAGTACTTC. This sequence encodes CASSPGAEQETQYF.

The rearrangement links TRBV9 to TRBJ2-5; D ambiguous. Germline CDR1 and CDR2: SGDLS and YYNGEE. V was pared by 0 bases and J by 0 bases, with 6 bases between. This CDR3 region has 14 residues. The CDR3, as DNA: TGTGCCAGCAGCGTAGGTAGACACCAAGAGACCCAGTACTTC. Encoded protein: CASSVGRHQETQYF.

The CDR3 spells CASTLLDTQYF. The CDR3 DNA is TGTGCCAGCACTCTTTTGGATACGCAGTATTTT. The chain couples TRBV6-1 to TRBJ2-3, with unresolved D. Germline V gene sequence: CDR1 MNHNS, CDR2 SASEGT. The CDR3 has 11 amino acids. V lost 7 bases and J 6 bases, leaving 8 bases between the germline ends.

V gene TRBV2 combines with J gene TRBJ1-5; 8 bases fit TRBD1. Per germline, CDR1 SNHLY and CDR2 FYNNEI. The CDR3 runs 14 residues. Trimming at V came to 8 bases and at J to 7 bases, leaving 10 bases not matched to a gene. CDR3 loop: CASGNRQGRQPQHF. The DNA for the CDR3 is TGTGCCAGCGGAAATAGACAGGGGCGACAGCCCCAGCATTTT.

The chain couples TRBV30 to TRBJ1-6; D is unclear. The germline V gene encodes CDR1 GTSNPN and CDR2 SVGIG (reference sequence). This CDR3 region has 17 residues. Trimming shortened V by 0 bases and J by 2 bases, and 14 bases separated the two germline ends. CDR3: CAWSVRSGNTYNSPLHF. The DNA for the CDR3 is TGTGCCTGGAGTGTACGGTCCGGGAACACCTATAATTCACCCCTCCACTTT.

The chain is built from TRBV10-3 and TRBJ2-7; no reliable D call. CDR3 size: 15 residues. Trimming cost V 0 bases and J 0 bases, with 9 bases left between them. Looked up from germline, CDR1 is ENHRY and CDR2 is SYGVKD. CDR3 loop: CAISESLRVSYEQYF. The CDR3 coding sequence is TGTGCCATCAGTGAGTCGCTGAGAGTCTCCTACGAGCAGTACTTC.

This clone turned up a few times. This sequence joins TRBV2 and TRBJ1-5; TRBD1 might be the D (5 bases). Germline V CDR1 and CDR2: SNHLY, FYNNEI. V lost 7 bases and J lost 3, with 16 bases in between. There are 15 residues in the CDR3. The DNA for the CDR3 is TGTGCCAGCACCCTAGGTAGGGGTAACAATCAGCCCCAGCATTTT. Encoded protein: CASTLGRGNNQPQHF.